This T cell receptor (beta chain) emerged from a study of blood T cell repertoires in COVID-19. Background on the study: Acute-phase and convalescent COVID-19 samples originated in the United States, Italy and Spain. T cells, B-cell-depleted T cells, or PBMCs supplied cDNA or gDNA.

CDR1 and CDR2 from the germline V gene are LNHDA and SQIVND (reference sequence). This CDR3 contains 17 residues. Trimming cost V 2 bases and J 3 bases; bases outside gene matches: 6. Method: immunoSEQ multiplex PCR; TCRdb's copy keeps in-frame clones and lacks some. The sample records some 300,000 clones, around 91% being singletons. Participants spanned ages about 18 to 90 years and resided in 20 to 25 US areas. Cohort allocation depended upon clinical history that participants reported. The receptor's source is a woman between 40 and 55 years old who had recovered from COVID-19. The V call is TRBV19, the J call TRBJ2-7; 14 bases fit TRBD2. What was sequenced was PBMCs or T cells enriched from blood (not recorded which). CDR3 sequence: CASSISQGTSGGYEQYF. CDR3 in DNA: TGTGCCAGTAGTATATCCCAGGGGACTAGCGGGGGCTACGAGCAGTACTTC.